These T cell receptor beta chains were read from a single sample in a study of blood T cell repertoires in COVID-19. The assay was immunoSEQ multiplex PCR, and TCRdb's table has in-frame clones only and misses some. The top ten clones hold 8.4% of a sample with approximately 180,000 clones, roughly 80% of them seen once. The sample was peripheral blood. The receptors come from a woman in her 70s with acute or convalescent COVID-19. Each CDR3 is given with its conserved first and last residue. The D gene is left open where the match is weak. Part of the rows lack a size; the others show once, few, many or a class for expanded clones.

size	D	V	J	DNA	CDR3
-	TRBD1	TRBV7-2	TRBJ1-4	TGTGCCAGCAGCTTAGCCCCGGGGGGACAGGGTGAAAAACTGTTTTTT	CASSLAPGGQGEKLFF
-	TRBD2	TRBV5-6	TRBJ2-1	TGTGCCAGCAGGAAATTGGTTAGCGGGAGCGATGAGCAGTTCTTC	CASRKLVSGSDEQFF
-	TRBD1	TRBV7-2	TRBJ2-7	TGTGCCAGCAGTCCTACTTCGGGACAGCCCTACGAGCAGTACTTC	CASSPTSGQPYEQYF
-	TRBD1	TRBV30	TRBJ1-6	TGTGCCTGGAGTGTATCGGGGACAGGTAGGGCCTATAATTCACCCCTCCACTTT	CAWSVSGTGRAYNSPLHF
once	-	TRBV10-3	TRBJ1-1	TGTGCCATCAGTGAGTCAGCAGGGGAGAGCACTGAAGCTTTCTTT	CAISESAGESTEAFF
few	-	TRBV12-3/TRBV12-4	TRBJ1-5	TGTGCCAGCAGGCGGGGGTGGAATCAGCCCCAGCATTTT	CASRRGWNQPQHF
-	-	TRBV7-8	TRBJ1-1	TGTGCCAGCAGCTTATTGCAGTTGAACACTGAAGCTTTCTTT	CASSLLQLNTEAFF
-	-	TRBV7-8	TRBJ2-3	TGTGCCAGCAGCTTAGCGTACACTCTTAGCGGTGGCACAGATACGCAGTATTTT	CASSLAYTLSGGTDTQYF
-	TRBD1	TRBV19	TRBJ2-5	TGTGCCAGTAGTATACCTGGGACAGGGGGGTGGGAGACCCAGTACTTC	CASSIPGTGGWETQYF
-	TRBD1	TRBV28	TRBJ2-1	TGTGCCAGCAGTTTATCAGGAGGGGGACAGGGGGCAAATGAGCAGTTCTTC	CASSLSGGGQGANEQFF
few	TRBD1	TRBV30	TRBJ2-7	TGTGCCTGGAGAGGGGGCTCTTCCTCCTACGAGCAGTACTTC	CAWRGGSSSYEQYF
few	-	TRBV6-2/TRBV6-3	TRBJ1-5	TGTGCCAGCAGTTTTTCGGTGTTGGGGGGTAGCAATCAGCCCCAGCATTTT	CASSFSVLGGSNQPQHF
-	-	TRBV7-2	TRBJ1-2	TGTGCCAGCAGCTTAGGTATGAGGAATGGCTACACCTTC	CASSLGMRNGYTF
-	-	TRBV5-1	TRBJ1-1	TGCGCCAGCACTATCGCAGGGGCGGATGGAGCTTTCTTT	CASTIAGADGAFF
-	TRBD1	TRBV6-5	TRBJ1-4	TGTGCCAGCAGACAGGGGGTTACGCTTGAAAAACTGTTTTTT	CASRQGVTLEKLFF
once	TRBD1	TRBV5-5	TRBJ1-3	TGTGCCAGCAGCCCGGGACAGGGGCCCTCTGGAAACACCATATATTTT	CASSPGQGPSGNTIYF
-	TRBD2	TRBV6-5	TRBJ2-1	TGTGCCAGCAGTTACTCAACTAGCGGGGCACTCAATGAGCAGTTCTTC	CASSYSTSGALNEQFF
-	TRBD1	TRBV7-2	TRBJ2-7	TGTGCCAGCAGCCCGTCCGGGACAGTGTCCTACGAGCAGTACTTC	CASSPSGTVSYEQYF
-	TRBD1	TRBV4-3	TRBJ1-2	TGCGCCAGCAGCCAGCGGACAGGGGGCGCGGGTGGCTACACCTTC	CASSQRTGGAGGYTF
-	TRBD2	TRBV24-1	TRBJ2-1	TGTGCCACCAGTGAAACGACGGGAGGATGGTACAATGAGCAGTTCTTC	CATSETTGGWYNEQFF
once	-	TRBV18	TRBJ2-5	TGTGCCAGCTCACCGATTGGCGCACAGCAAGGAGGAGAGACCCAGTACTTC	CASSPIGAQQGGETQYF
-	-	TRBV29-1	TRBJ1-4	TGCAGCGCCGCCACAACGACTAATGAAAAACTGTTTTTT	CSAATTTNEKLFF
-	-	TRBV27	TRBJ1-3	TGTGCCAGCAAAAGGGAGGGATATACTGGAAACACCATATATTTT	CASKREGYTGNTIYF
-	TRBD1	TRBV28	TRBJ2-5	TGTGCCAGCAGCGAACCGGGACAGGGGGAGACCCAGTACTTC	CASSEPGQGETQYF
-	TRBD1	TRBV7-9	TRBJ1-2	TGTGCCACTACACCGGGGACAGGGAACTATGGCTACACCTTC	CATTPGTGNYGYTF
-	TRBD1	TRBV7-2	TRBJ1-2	TGTGCCAGCAGCTTAGACCCGAGTGGGACAGGGGGCGCTTACTATGGCTACACCTTC	CASSLDPSGTGGAYYGYTF
-	TRBD1	TRBV16	TRBJ1-2	TGTGCCAGCAGCCATACCCTTACAGGGGATGGCTACACCTTC	CASSHTLTGDGYTF
-	-	TRBV4-2	TRBJ1-2	TGTGCCAGCAGCCTCTCCCAGGCATCGGCTGGCTACACCTTC	CASSLSQASAGYTF
-	TRBD1	TRBV18	TRBJ1-1	TGTGCCAGCTCACCCGAGGGGGCAGGAACTGAAGCTTTCTTT	CASSPEGAGTEAFF
few	-	TRBV28	TRBJ1-1	TGTGCCAGCAGTCCGCCGCGGGGAGAATCTGAAGCTTTCTTT	CASSPPRGESEAFF
-	-	TRBV27	TRBJ1-5	TGTGCCAGCAGTTTATTCCGCGATCAGCCCCAGCATTTT	CASSLFRDQPQHF
-	-	TRBV7-2	TRBJ1-1	TGTGCCAGCAGCTTAATTAAGCCATCCACTGAAGCTTTCTTT	CASSLIKPSTEAFF
-	-	TRBV29-1	TRBJ1-1	TGCAGCGTTGTATACACTGAAGCTTTCTTT	CSVVYTEAFF
-	-	TRBV7-2	TRBJ1-3	TGTGCCAGCAGCCCCCGCGGGGACTCTGGAAACACCATATATTTT	CASSPRGDSGNTIYF
once	-	TRBV6-1	TRBJ1-1	TGTGCCAGCAGTGATTGGCTTATGAACACTGAAGCTTTCTTT	CASSDWLMNTEAFF
-	-	TRBV19	TRBJ1-1	TGTGCCAGTAGTCCCGGAGTCACTGAAGCTTTCTTT	CASSPGVTEAFF
once	-	TRBV7-9	TRBJ1-3	TGTGCCAGCAGCCCGAGGTGGAGGGCTGGAAACACCATATATTTT	CASSPRWRAGNTIYF
-	TRBD1	TRBV14	TRBJ1-1	TGTGCCAGCAGCCAAGTTAGGACAGGGGTTTTGAACACTGAAGCTTTCTTT	CASSQVRTGVLNTEAFF
once	-	TRBV4-2	TRBJ2-7	TGTGCCAGCAGCCAGGACAGTCTCTACGAGCAGTACTTC	CASSQDSLYEQYF
-	TRBD2	TRBV5-1	TRBJ2-7	TGCGCCAGCAATTCGGGGGGACCCTACGAGCAGTACTTC	CASNSGGPYEQYF
-	-	TRBV10-3	TRBJ2-7	TGTGCCATCTCTAAGTCTTGGACAGCCTCCTACGAGCAGTACTTC	CAISKSWTASYEQYF
-	-	TRBV28	TRBJ1-2	TGTGCCAGCAGTTTGGTCACAGCTTATGGCTACACCTTC	CASSLVTAYGYTF
-	-	TRBV5-6	TRBJ1-2	TGTGCCAGCAGCTCGAGAGGAATCTATGGCTACACCTTC	CASSSRGIYGYTF
few	TRBD2	TRBV2	TRBJ2-7	TGTGCCAGCAACAGACTAGCGGGAGACCACGAGCAGTACTTC	CASNRLAGDHEQYF
-	-	TRBV25-1	TRBJ2-2	TGTGCCAGCAGCGTTTCAGGTGGTTACGGGGAGCTGTTTTTT	CASSVSGGYGELFF
-	-	TRBV4-1	TRBJ2-1	TGCGCCAGCAGCCAACCCTGGGGGGATCTCAATGAGCAGTTCTTC	CASSQPWGDLNEQFF
-	TRBD2	TRBV7-8	TRBJ2-7	TGTGCCAGCAGCTATAGCGGGAGGGACTACGAGCAGTACTTC	CASSYSGRDYEQYF
-	-	TRBV6-2/TRBV6-3	TRBJ1-1	TGTGCCAGCAGTTACTCGAGGCGGCAAATGAACACTGAAGCTTTCTTT	CASSYSRRQMNTEAFF
-	TRBD2	TRBV6-5	TRBJ2-7	TGTGCCAGCAGTTACTCGATACTAGCGGGAGGATCCGAGCAGTACTTC	CASSYSILAGGSEQYF
-	-	TRBV5-5	TRBJ1-5	TGTGCCAGCAGCTTGGAGAGTAGCAATCAGCCCCAGCATTTT	CASSLESSNQPQHF
-	TRBD1	TRBV27	TRBJ2-7	TGTGCCAGCAGTCGCTCCGGGACAGAGCCAGCCTACGAGCAGTACTTC	CASSRSGTEPAYEQYF
-	TRBD1	TRBV28	TRBJ2-6	TGTGCCAGCAGCCAGACAGGGCGCGGGGCCAACGTCCTGACTTTC	CASSQTGRGANVLTF
-	-	TRBV2	TRBJ2-7	TGTGCCAGCAGAGGAGGACAGACGAGCTCCTACGAGCAGTACTTC	CASRGGQTSSYEQYF
-	TRBD1	TRBV6-1	TRBJ2-1	TGTGCCAGCAGTGAATGGGGGACAGGTTTCTACAATGAGCAGTTCTTC	CASSEWGTGFYNEQFF
-	TRBD1	TRBV7-2	TRBJ2-7	TGTGCCAGCAGCCAAGTACTAGGGACAGGGGGGCAGTACTTC	CASSQVLGTGGQYF
few	TRBD2	TRBV2	TRBJ2-2	TGTGCCAGCAGTGGGGGACTATCCGCCGGGGAGCTGTTTTTT	CASSGGLSAGELFF
-	TRBD1	TRBV7-9	TRBJ2-2	TGTGCCAGCAGCCTTGGGACAGGGGGCCTCTGGGAGCTGTTTTTT	CASSLGTGGLWELFF
few	TRBD1	TRBV28	TRBJ2-3	TGTGCCACAACACAGGGGGTAAGCACAGATACGCAGTATTTT	CATTQGVSTDTQYF